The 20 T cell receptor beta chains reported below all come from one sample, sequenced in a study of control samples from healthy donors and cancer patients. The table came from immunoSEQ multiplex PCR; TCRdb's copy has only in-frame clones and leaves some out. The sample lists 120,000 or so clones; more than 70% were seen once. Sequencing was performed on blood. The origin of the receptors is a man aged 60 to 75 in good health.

CDR3 amino acids: CASSLGQSSNQPQHF. For the CDR3, the DNA is TGTGCCAGCAGCTTGGGACAGTCTAGCAATCAGCCCCAGCATTTT. This chain connects TRBV7-2 to TRBJ1-5; 7 bases are shared with TRBD1. CDR3 length: 15 residues. Trimming took 3 bases from V and 0 from J; bases not matched to a gene: 2. Germline loops: CDR1 SGHTA, CDR2 FQGNSA. The variable domain in full, with the rest retrieved from reference TRBV7-2 and TRBJ1-5, is GAGVSQSPSNKVTEKGKDVELRCDPISGHTALYWYRQSLGQGLEFLIYFQGNSAPDKSGLPSDRFSAERTGGSVSTLTIQRTQQEDSAVYLCASSLGQSSNQPQHFGDGTRLSIL.

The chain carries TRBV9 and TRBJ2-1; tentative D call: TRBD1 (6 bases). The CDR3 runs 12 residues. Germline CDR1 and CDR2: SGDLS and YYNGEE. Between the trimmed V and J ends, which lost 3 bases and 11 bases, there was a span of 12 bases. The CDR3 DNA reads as TGTGCCAGCAGCGCAACTTGGGGGCAGCAGTTCTTC. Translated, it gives CASSATWGQQFF.

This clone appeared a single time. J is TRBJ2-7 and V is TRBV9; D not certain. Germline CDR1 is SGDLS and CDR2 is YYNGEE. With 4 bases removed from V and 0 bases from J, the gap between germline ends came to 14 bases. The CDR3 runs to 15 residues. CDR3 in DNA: TGTGCCAGCAGCCTCAGAGTGGGAATCTCCTACGAGCAGTACTTC. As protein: CASSLRVGISYEQYF.

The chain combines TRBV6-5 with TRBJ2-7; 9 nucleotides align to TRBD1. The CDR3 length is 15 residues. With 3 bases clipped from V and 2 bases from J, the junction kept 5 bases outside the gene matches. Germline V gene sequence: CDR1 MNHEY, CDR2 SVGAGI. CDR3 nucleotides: TGTGCCAGCAGTTATTCGGACAGGGGTCCCTACGAGCAGTACTTC. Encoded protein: CASSYSDRGPYEQYF.

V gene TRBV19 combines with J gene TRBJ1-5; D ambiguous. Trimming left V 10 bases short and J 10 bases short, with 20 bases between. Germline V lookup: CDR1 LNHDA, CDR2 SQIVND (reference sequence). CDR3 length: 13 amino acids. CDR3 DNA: TGTGCCACCGCGCTAGACGGAGGGCGACCCCAGCATTTT. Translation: CATALDGGRPQHF.

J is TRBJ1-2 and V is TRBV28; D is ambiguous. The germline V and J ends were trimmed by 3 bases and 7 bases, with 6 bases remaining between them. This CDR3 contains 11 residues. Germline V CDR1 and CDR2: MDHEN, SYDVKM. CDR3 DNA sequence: TGTGCCAGCAGTTTTAGGCTTGGCTACACCTTC. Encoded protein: CASSFRLGYTF.

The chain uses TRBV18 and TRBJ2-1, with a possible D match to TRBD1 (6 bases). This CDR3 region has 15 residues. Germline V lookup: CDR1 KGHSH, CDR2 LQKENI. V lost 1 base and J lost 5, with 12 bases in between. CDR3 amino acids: CASSPRTGTDNEQFF. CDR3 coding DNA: TGTGCCAGCTCACCACGCACAGGGACGGACAATGAGCAGTTCTTC.

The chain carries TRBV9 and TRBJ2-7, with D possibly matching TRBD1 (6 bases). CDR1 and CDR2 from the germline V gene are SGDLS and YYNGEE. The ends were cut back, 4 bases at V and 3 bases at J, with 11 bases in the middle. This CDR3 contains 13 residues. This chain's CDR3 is CASSPQQGYEQYF. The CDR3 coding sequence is TGTGCCAGCAGCCCACAACAGGGCTACGAGCAGTACTTC. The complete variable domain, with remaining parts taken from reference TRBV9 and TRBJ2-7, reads DSGVTQTPKHLITATGQRVTLRCSPRSGDLSVYWYQQSLDQGLQFLIQYYNGEERAKGNILERFSAQQFPDLHSELNLSSLELGDSALYFCASSPQQGYEQYFGPGTRLTVT.

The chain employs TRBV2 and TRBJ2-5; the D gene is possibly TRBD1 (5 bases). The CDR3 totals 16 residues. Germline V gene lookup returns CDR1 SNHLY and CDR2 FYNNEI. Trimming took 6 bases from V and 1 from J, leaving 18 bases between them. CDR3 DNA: TGTGCCAGCAGGGAATCAGGGTTGTTCCTCCAAGAGACCCAGTACTTC. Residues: CASRESGLFLQETQYF.

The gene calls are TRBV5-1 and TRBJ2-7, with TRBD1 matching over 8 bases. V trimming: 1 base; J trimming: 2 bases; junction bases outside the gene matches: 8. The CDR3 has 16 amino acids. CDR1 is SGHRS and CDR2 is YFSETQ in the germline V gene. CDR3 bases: TGCGCCAGCAGCTTGAAAAGACAGGGGAGTCCCTACGAGCAGTACTTC. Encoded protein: CASSLKRQGSPYEQYF.

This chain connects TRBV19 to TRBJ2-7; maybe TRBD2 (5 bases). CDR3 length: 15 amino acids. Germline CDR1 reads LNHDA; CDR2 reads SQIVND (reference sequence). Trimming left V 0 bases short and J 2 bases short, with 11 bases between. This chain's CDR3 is CASSIDGDGPYEQYF. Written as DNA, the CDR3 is TGTGCCAGTAGTATAGACGGGGATGGTCCCTACGAGCAGTACTTC.

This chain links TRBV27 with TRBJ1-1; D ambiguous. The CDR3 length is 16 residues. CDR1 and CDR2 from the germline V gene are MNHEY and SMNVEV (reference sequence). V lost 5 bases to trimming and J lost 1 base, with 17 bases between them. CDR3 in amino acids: CASSPEGLIQNTEAFF. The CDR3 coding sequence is TGTGCCAGCAGTCCGGAAGGACTGATACAGAACACTGAAGCTTTCTTT.

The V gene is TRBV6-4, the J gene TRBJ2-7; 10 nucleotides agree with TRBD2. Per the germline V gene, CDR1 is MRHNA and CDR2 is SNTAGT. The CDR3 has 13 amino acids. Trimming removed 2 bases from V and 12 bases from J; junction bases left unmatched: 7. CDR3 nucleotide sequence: TGTGCCAGCAGTGACCGAGCGGGGGGGCATCTGTACTTC. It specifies CASSDRAGGHLYF.

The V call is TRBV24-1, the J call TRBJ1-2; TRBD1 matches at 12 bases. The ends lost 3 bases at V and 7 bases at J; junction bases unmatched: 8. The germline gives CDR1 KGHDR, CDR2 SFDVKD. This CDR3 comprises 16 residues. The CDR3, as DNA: TGTGCCACCAGTGATCGGGGGGACAGGGGGCGGGTTGGCTACACCTTC. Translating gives CATSDRGDRGRVGYTF.

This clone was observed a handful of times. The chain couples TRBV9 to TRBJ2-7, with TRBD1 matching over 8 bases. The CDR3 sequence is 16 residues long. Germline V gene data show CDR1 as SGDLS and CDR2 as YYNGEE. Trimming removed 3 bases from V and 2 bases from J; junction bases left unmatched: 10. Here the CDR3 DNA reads TGTGCCAGCAGCGCCGGAGGGGCACAGGGGGCCTACGAGCAGTACTTC. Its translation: CASSAGGAQGAYEQYF.

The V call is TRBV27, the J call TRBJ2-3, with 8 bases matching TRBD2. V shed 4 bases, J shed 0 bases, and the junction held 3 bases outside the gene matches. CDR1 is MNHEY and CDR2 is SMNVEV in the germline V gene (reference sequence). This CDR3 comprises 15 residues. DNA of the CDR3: TGTGCCAGCAGTTACCCGGGGGGGAGCACAGATACGCAGTATTTT. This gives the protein CASSYPGGSTDTQYF.

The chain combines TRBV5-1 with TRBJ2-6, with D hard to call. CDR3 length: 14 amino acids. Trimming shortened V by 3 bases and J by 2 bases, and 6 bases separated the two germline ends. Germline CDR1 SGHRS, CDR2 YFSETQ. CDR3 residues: CASSSAAGANVLTF. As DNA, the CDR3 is TGCGCCAGCAGCTCGGCTGCTGGGGCCAACGTCCTGACTTTC.

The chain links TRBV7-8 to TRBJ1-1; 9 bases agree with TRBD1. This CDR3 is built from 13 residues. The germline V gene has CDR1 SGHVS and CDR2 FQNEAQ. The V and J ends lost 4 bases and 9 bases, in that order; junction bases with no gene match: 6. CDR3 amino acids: CASSSTGGAKAFF. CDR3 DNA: TGTGCCAGCAGCTCAACAGGGGGCGCGAAAGCTTTCTTT. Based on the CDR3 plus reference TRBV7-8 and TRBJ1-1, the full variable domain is GAGVSQSPRYKVAKRGQDVALRCDPISGHVSLFWYQQALGQGPEFLTYFQNEAQLDKSGLPSDRFFAERPEGSVSTLKIQRTQQEDSAVYLCASSSTGGAKAFFGQGTRLTVV.

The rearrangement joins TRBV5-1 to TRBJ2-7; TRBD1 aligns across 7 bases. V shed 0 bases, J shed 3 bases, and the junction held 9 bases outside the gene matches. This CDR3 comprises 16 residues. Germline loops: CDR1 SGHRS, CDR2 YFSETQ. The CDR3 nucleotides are TGCGCCAGCAGCTTGGTAGGGGGCCAATTTAACTACGAGCAGTACTTC. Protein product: CASSLVGGQFNYEQYF.

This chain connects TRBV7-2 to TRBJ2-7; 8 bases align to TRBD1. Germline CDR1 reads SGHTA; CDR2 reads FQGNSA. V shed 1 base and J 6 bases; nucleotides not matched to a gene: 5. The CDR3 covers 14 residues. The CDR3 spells CASSLGDRFGEQYF. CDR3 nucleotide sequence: TGTGCCAGCAGCTTAGGGGACAGGTTCGGCGAGCAGTACTTC.